This T cell receptor (beta chain) is from a study of T cells after yellow fever vaccination. MiXCR was run by TCRdb on the 5' RACE reads, yielding one entry per CDR3 protein. This sample has about 47,000 distinct CDR3 sequences, with roughly 7.3% found just once. This clonotype was found many times. This receptor was identified in a man aged 18 to 30 who received the YFV17D yellow fever vaccine. Sequences were derived from CD8+ T cells sorted from PBMCs, sampled around 15 days after the first yellow fever vaccination.

This CDR3 reads CASSSLQGVNYEQYF. The DNA for the CDR3 is TGTGCCAGCAGTTCCCTCCAGGGTGTAAACTACGAGCAGTACTTC. V and J are TRBV6-5 and TRBJ2-7; D perhaps matches TRBD1 (5 bases). This CDR3 region has 15 residues. Germline CDR1 MNHEY, CDR2 SVGAGI. The ends were cut back, 4 bases at V and 3 bases at J, with 16 bases in the middle.